The 26 T cell receptor beta chains below were found in one sample sequenced in a study of blood T cell repertoires in COVID-19. TCRdb's copy holds only in-frame clones and misses some; the assay was immunoSEQ multiplex PCR. Of around 79,000 clones in the sample, about 89% were seen once. The sample comprised peripheral blood. The origin of the receptors is a man between 65 and 79 years old with active or convalescent COVID-19.

The rearrangement links TRBV5-6 to TRBJ1-2; 9 bases fit TRBD1. Losses at the gene ends were 5 bases for V and 6 bases for J; bases not matched to a gene: 8. This CDR3 spans 14 amino acids. Germline CDR1 SGHDT, CDR2 YYEEEE. The CDR3 bases are TGTGCCAGCAGTCGTACAGGGGGCGCCCATGGCTACACCTTC. Its protein product is CASSRTGGAHGYTF.

CDR3 nucleotides: TGTGCCAGCAGTCGACGACTAGCCTGGAACGGGGAGCTGTTTTTT. It encodes CASSRRLAWNGELFF. The chain recombines TRBV6-5 with TRBJ2-2; 7 bases are a match to TRBD2. The CDR3 sequence is 15 residues long. Germline V gene data show CDR1 as MNHEY and CDR2 as SVGAGI. V was pared by 5 bases and J by 7 bases, with 10 bases of the junction left unmatched.

The chain combines TRBV18 with TRBJ1-1; TRBD1 might be the D (6 bases). V was shortened by 1 base and J by 6 bases, with 12 bases between the two germline ends. The length of the CDR3 is 14 residues. Germline V gene data show CDR1 as KGHSH and CDR2 as LQKENI. The CDR3 reads CASSPQTGNAEAFF. In nucleotides, the CDR3 is TGTGCCAGCTCACCACAAACAGGGAATGCTGAAGCTTTCTTT.

The chain recombines TRBV19 with TRBJ2-1; 7 bases match TRBD1. Per the germline V gene, CDR1 is LNHDA and CDR2 is SQIVND (reference sequence). J was trimmed by 9 bases and V by 3 bases; bases with no gene match: 11. This CDR3 contains 15 residues. CDR3 DNA sequence: TGTGCCAGTAGTATTCTCCATACAGGGGCAGGTGAGCAGTTCTTC. It yields the protein CASSILHTGAGEQFF.

This clone was seen just once. The CDR3 sequence: CASSSGAGAPGNTIYF. The CDR3 nucleotides are TGCGCCAGCAGCTCGGGTGCGGGGGCGCCTGGAAACACCATATATTTT. The chain uses TRBV5-1 and TRBJ1-3; tentative D call: TRBD1 (6 bases). V lost 3 bases and J 2 bases, leaving 15 bases between the germline ends. The CDR3 is 16 amino acids. Per germline, CDR1 SGHRS and CDR2 YFSETQ.

The rearrangement joins TRBV15 to TRBJ1-2; D gene unclear. Looked up from germline, CDR1 is LNHNV and CDR2 is YYDKDF (reference sequence). Deletions cut 0 bases from V and 7 bases from J, with 12 bases between. CDR3 length: 14 residues. In DNA form, the CDR3 reads TGTGCCACCAGCAGAGATGGAGTTGGGTTTGGCTACACCTTC. This encodes CATSRDGVGFGYTF.

The rearrangement joins TRBV29-1 to TRBJ2-1; D gene ambiguous. This CDR3 has 14 amino acids. Germline CDR1 and CDR2: SQVTM and ANQGSEA. Trimming shortened V by 3 bases and J by 6 bases, and 15 bases separated the two germline ends. The CDR3 DNA is TGCAGCGTTGAGTCTCCAAGTCCGGGCAATGAGCAGTTCTTC. Its protein product is CSVESPSPGNEQFF.

The chain combines TRBV18 with TRBJ2-7, with 8 bases matching TRBD1. The CDR3 has 15 amino acids. Per the germline V gene, CDR1 is KGHSH and CDR2 is LQKENI. Losses at the gene ends were 2 bases for V and 1 base for J; bases not matched to a gene: 4. In nucleotides, the CDR3 is TGTGCCAGCTCACCAGGACAGGGCCCATCCTACGAGCAGTACTTC. The encoded protein is CASSPGQGPSYEQYF.

This chain links TRBV19 with TRBJ2-1; D is uncertain. Germline-derived CDR1 and CDR2 are LNHDA and SQIVND (reference sequence). Trimming pared 1 base from V and 9 bases from J, leaving 10 bases between. This CDR3 spans 13 amino acids. The DNA for the CDR3 is TGTGCCAGTAGTATAGTTATAGCTAGTGAGCAGTTCTTC. Translated: CASSIVIASEQFF. Combining the CDR3 with reference TRBV19 and TRBJ2-1 gives the whole variable domain DGGITQSPKYLFRKEGQNVTLSCEQNLNHDAMYWYRQDPGQGLRLIYYSQIVNDFQKGDIAEGYSVSREKKESFPLTVTSAQKNPTAFYLCASSIVIASEQFFGPGTRLTVL.

The gene calls are TRBV6-4 and TRBJ2-7; maybe TRBD2 (5 bases). V was trimmed by 5 bases and J by 0 bases, leaving 11 bases between them. The germline V gene encodes CDR1 MRHNA and CDR2 SNTAGT. The CDR3 consists of 14 residues. CDR3 coding DNA: TGTGCCAGCAGTACCCACGAGGGCTCCTACGAGCAGTACTTC. Translated: CASSTHEGSYEQYF.

This clone was found a few times. The V call is TRBV15, the J call TRBJ2-7, with 7 positions matching TRBD2. Germline values: CDR1 LNHNV, CDR2 YYDKDF (reference sequence). Trimming removed 0 bases from V and 3 bases from J; junction bases left unmatched: 11. The CDR3 runs 17 residues. This CDR3 is CATSRDSGGSLIYEQYF. In DNA, the CDR3 is TGTGCCACCAGCAGAGATAGCGGCGGGAGTTTAATCTACGAGCAGTACTTC.

V is TRBV6-5 and J is TRBJ2-7; 10 bases line up with TRBD2. CDR1 is MNHEY, CDR2 SVGAGI, per germline. Trimming cost V 6 bases and J 2 bases; bases outside gene matches: 7. The CDR3 length is 15 residues. CDR3: CASSLGTSATYEQYF. CDR3 coding DNA: TGTGCCAGCAGCCTGGGGACTAGCGCCACCTACGAGCAGTACTTC.

V is TRBV29-1 and J is TRBJ1-2; possibly TRBD1 for D (6 bases). The CDR3 is made up of 13 amino acids. Germline values: CDR1 SQVTM, CDR2 ANQGSEA. V lost 5 bases and J lost 2, with 12 bases in between. In DNA form, the CDR3 reads TGCAGCGTTAGCAGGGGACCCAACTATGGCTACACCTTC. This translates into CSVSRGPNYGYTF.

J is TRBJ1-2 and V is TRBV10-3; D might be TRBD1 (5 bases). The CDR3 is made up of 13 amino acids. The V gene lost 7 bases and the J gene lost 4 bases, with 13 bases spanning the gap. Germline CDR1 ENHRY, CDR2 SYGVKD. As DNA, the CDR3 is TGTGCCATCACCGACACAGGTCTCTATGGCTACACCTTC. Translated, it gives CAITDTGLYGYTF.

V and J are TRBV19 and TRBJ1-4, with 7 bases identical to TRBD1. CDR3 length: 15 amino acids. Germline trimming cut 6 bases from V and 5 bases from J; bases unmatched to any gene: 9. CDR1 is LNHDA, CDR2 SQIVND, per germline (reference sequence). The CDR3 nucleotides are TGTGCCAGTAGCCTGAGGACAGGAGGAAATGAAAAACTGTTTTTT. Translating gives CASSLRTGGNEKLFF.

The chain joins TRBV5-1 to TRBJ1-1, with 8 bases aligning to TRBD1. Germline values: CDR1 SGHRS, CDR2 YFSETQ. Germline trimming cut 7 bases from V and 6 bases from J; bases unmatched to any gene: 11. The CDR3 consists of 14 residues. The CDR3 loop is CASGMDREDAEAFF. The CDR3 DNA sequence: TGCGCCAGCGGGATGGACAGGGAGGATGCTGAAGCTTTCTTT.

The chain couples TRBV28 to TRBJ1-2; 8 bases match TRBD1. The CDR3 spans 15 residues. Germline assignment: CDR1 MDHEN and CDR2 SYDVKM. After removal of 7 bases from V and 3 bases from J, the junction contained 10 bases not matched to a gene. The CDR3 DNA reads TGTGCCAGCATCCCCCGGGGACAGGCAGACTATGGCTACACCTTC. Translated: CASIPRGQADYGYTF.

This chain connects TRBV7-3 to TRBJ2-3, with a tentative D call TRBD1 (6 bases). V lost 1 base to trimming and J lost 5 bases, with 13 bases between them. This CDR3 spans 15 amino acids. CDR1 and CDR2 from the germline V gene are SGHTA and FQGTGA. The CDR3 sequence is CASSLMGAQEDTQYF. CDR3 DNA: TGTGCCAGCAGCTTAATGGGGGCGCAGGAAGATACGCAGTATTTT.

The chain is built from TRBV7-2 and TRBJ2-5; perhaps TRBD1 as D (6 bases). Germline-derived CDR1 and CDR2 are SGHTA and FQGNSA. The germline V and J ends were trimmed by 9 bases and 2 bases, with 13 bases remaining between them. This CDR3 is 13 amino acids long. In nucleotides, the CDR3 is TGTGCCAGTGGGGGCCAGAGACAAGAGACCCAGTACTTC. This translates into CASGGQRQETQYF.

CDR3 in amino acids: CAWRRAGGVDTQYF. The CDR3 DNA follows: TGTGCCTGGAGACGAGCGGGAGGGGTAGATACGCAGTATTTT. This chain joins TRBV30 and TRBJ2-3, with TRBD2 matching over 10 bases. The CDR3 contains 14 residues. Germline loops: CDR1 GTSNPN, CDR2 SVGIG (reference sequence). V dropped 3 bases and J dropped 5; count of bases not matched to a gene: 5.

J is TRBJ1-1 and V is TRBV18; TRBD1 matches 7 bases. Losses at the gene ends were 4 bases for V and 3 bases for J; bases not matched to a gene: 5. The germline V gene has CDR1 KGHSH and CDR2 LQKENI. The CDR3 totals 14 residues. CDR3 nucleotide sequence: TGTGCCAGCTCACGTCTTACAGGGGACACTGAAGCTTTCTTT. Amino acid sequence: CASSRLTGDTEAFF.

The V call is TRBV28, the J call TRBJ2-2; TRBD1 agrees at 9 bases. J was trimmed by 0 bases and V by 6 bases; bases with no gene match: 11. CDR3 length: 18 residues. Germline values: CDR1 MDHEN, CDR2 SYDVKM. Here the CDR3 DNA reads TGTGCCAGCAGGACCGGGACAGGGCCGTTTTCGAACACCGGGGAGCTGTTTTTT. This codes for CASRTGTGPFSNTGELFF.

This chain uses TRBV28 with TRBJ2-1, with D possibly being TRBD1 (8 bases). Per the germline V gene, CDR1 is MDHEN and CDR2 is SYDVKM. Trimming removed 6 bases at V and 7 bases at J, with 22 bases between. This CDR3 contains 16 residues. CDR3 region: CASSRGRQGRENEQFF. The CDR3 bases are TGTGCCAGCAGCCGAGGAAGACAGGGGAGGGAGAATGAGCAGTTCTTC. Variable domain in full (rest from reference TRBV28 and TRBJ2-1): DVKVTQSSRYLVKRTGEKVFLECVQDMDHENMFWYRQDPGLGLRLIYFSYDVKMKEKGDIPEGYSVSREKKERFSLILESASTNQTSMYLCASSRGRQGRENEQFFGPGTRLTVL.

This clone appeared a single time. This chain uses TRBV5-1 with TRBJ1-1, with 9 bases identical to TRBD1. The CDR3 contains 15 residues. Per germline, CDR1 SGHRS and CDR2 YFSETQ. V shed 2 bases, J shed 0 bases, and the junction held 2 bases outside the gene matches. The CDR3 sequence is CASSLGQGLNTEAFF. CDR3 in DNA: TGCGCCAGCAGCTTAGGACAGGGGCTGAACACTGAAGCTTTCTTT.

The chain links TRBV10-3 to TRBJ1-3, with D unclear. The CDR3 contains 13 residues. CDR1 and CDR2 (germline): ENHRY, SYGVKD. V was shortened by 6 bases and J by 0 bases, with 6 bases between the two germline ends. The CDR3 DNA reads as TGTGCCATCAGCCGGTTCTCTGGAAACACCATATATTTT. It translates to CAISRFSGNTIYF.

The rearrangement joins TRBV27 to TRBJ1-6, with TRBD1 matching over 9 bases. Germline trimming cut 5 bases from V and 7 bases from J; bases unmatched to any gene: 9. This CDR3 spans 16 amino acids. The germline V gene encodes CDR1 MNHEY and CDR2 SMNVEV (reference sequence). CDR3 sequence reads: CASSTQGAARNSPLHF. The DNA for the CDR3 is TGTGCCAGCAGTACACAGGGGGCGGCTCGAAATTCACCCCTCCACTTT.